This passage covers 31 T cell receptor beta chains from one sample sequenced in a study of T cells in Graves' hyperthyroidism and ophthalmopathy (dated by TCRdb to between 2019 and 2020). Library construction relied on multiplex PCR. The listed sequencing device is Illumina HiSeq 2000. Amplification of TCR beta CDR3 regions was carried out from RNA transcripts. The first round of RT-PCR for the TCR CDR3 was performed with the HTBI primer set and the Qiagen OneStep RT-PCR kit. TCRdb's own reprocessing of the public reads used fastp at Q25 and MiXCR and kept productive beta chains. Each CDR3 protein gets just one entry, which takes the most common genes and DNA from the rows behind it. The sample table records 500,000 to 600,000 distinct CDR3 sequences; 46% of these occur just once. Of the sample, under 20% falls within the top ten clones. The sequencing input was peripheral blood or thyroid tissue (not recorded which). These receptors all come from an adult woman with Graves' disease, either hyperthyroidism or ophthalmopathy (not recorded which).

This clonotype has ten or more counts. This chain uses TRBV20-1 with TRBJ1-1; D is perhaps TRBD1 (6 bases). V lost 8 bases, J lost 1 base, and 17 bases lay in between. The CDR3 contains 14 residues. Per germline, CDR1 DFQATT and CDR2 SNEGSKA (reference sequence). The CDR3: CSPRGGRENTEAFF. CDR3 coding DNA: TGCAGTCCGAGGGGGGGCAGGGAGAACACTGAAGCTTTCTTT.

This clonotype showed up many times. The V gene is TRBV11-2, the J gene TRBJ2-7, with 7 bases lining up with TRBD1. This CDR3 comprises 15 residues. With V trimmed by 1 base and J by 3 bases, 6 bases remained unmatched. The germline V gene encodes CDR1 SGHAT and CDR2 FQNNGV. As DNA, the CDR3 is TGTGCCAGCAGCTTAGGGCAGGGGGAGATCTACGAGCAGTACTTC. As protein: CASSLGQGEIYEQYF.

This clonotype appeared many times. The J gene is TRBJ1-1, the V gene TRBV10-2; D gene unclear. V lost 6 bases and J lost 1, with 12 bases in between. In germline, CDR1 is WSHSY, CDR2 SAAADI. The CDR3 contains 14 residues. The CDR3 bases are TGCGCCAGCAGCCAGTGGGCAGCGAACACTGAAGCTTTCTTT. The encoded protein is CASSQWAANTEAFF.

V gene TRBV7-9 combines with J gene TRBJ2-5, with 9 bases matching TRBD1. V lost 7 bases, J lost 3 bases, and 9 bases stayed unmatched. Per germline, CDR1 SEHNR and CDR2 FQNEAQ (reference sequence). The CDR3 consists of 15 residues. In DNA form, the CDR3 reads TGTGCCAGCAACCTTCCGGGACAGGGAGAAGAGACCCAGTACTTC. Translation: CASNLPGQGEETQYF.

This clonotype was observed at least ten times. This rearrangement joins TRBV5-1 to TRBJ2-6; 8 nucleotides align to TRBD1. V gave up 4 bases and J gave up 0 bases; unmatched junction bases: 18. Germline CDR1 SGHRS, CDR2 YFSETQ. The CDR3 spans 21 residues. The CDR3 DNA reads TGCGCCAGCAGCCCGAAAACGGTTCACGGGACAGGCTACTCTGGGGCCAACGTCCTGACTTTC. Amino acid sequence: CASSPKTVHGTGYSGANVLTF.

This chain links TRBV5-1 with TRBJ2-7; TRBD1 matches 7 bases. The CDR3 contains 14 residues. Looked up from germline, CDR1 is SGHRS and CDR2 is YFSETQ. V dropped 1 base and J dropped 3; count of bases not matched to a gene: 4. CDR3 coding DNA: TGCGCCAGCAGCTTGACGGGACAGCTCTACGAGCAGTACTTC. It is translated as CASSLTGQLYEQYF.

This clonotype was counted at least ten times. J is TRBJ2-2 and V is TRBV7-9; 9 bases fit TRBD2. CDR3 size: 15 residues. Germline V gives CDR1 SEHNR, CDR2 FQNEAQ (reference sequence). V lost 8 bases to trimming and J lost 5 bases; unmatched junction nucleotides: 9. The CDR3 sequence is CASPGAGGPTGELFF. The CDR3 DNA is TGTGCCAGCCCTGGCGCGGGAGGGCCAACCGGGGAGCTGTTTTTT.

The CDR3 sequence is CAISESVRVFGYTF. The CDR3 DNA sequence: TGTGCCATCAGTGAGTCCGTCAGGGTCTTCGGCTACACCTTC. The chain uses TRBV10-3 and TRBJ1-2; the D gene is possibly TRBD1 (5 bases). CDR3 length equals 14 residues. V gave up 0 bases and J gave up 8 bases, with 13 bases separating them. CDR1 and CDR2 from the germline V gene are ENHRY and SYGVKD.

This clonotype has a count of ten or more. The CDR3 sequence: CSARPLSSGRATETQYF. In DNA, the CDR3 is TGCAGTGCTAGACCTCTGTCTAGCGGGAGGGCCACGGAGACCCAGTACTTC. The chain carries TRBV20-1 and TRBJ2-5; 12 nucleotides align to TRBD2. The CDR3 has 17 amino acids. Germline V CDR1 and CDR2: DFQATT, SNEGSKA (reference sequence). With V trimmed by 2 bases and J by 5 bases, 12 bases remained unmatched.

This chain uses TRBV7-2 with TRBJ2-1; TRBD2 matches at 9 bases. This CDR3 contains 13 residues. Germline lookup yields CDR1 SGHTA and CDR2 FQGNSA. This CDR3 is CVSLAGLYNEQFF. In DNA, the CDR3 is TGTGTCTCCCTAGCGGGACTCTACAATGAGCAGTTCTTC.

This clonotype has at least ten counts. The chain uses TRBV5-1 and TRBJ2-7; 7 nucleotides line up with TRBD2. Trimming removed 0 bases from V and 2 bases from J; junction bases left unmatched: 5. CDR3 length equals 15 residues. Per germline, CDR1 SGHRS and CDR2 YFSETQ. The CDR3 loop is CASSLDGRPPYEQYF. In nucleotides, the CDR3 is TGCGCCAGCAGCTTGGACGGGAGGCCTCCCTACGAGCAGTACTTC.

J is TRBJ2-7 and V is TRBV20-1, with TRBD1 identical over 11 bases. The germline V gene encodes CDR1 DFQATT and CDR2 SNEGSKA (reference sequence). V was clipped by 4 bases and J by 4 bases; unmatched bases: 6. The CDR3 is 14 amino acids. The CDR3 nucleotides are TGCAGTGCTATCTCGGACAGGGGGCCGTACGAGCAGTACTTC. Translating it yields CSAISDRGPYEQYF.

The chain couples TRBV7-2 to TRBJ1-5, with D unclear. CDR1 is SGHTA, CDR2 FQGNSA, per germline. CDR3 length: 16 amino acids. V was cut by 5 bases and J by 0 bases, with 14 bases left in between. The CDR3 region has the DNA TGTGCCAGCAGCCCATCTTCCAGTAGTAGCAATCAGCCCCAGCATTTT. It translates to CASSPSSSSSNQPQHF.

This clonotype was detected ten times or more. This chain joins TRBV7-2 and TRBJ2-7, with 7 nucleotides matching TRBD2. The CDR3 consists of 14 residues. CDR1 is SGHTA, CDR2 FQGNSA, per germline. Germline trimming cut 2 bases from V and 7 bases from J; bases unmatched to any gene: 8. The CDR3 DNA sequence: TGTGCCAGCAGCTTATCAAGCGGGACGAGAGAGCAGTACTTC. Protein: CASSLSSGTREQYF.

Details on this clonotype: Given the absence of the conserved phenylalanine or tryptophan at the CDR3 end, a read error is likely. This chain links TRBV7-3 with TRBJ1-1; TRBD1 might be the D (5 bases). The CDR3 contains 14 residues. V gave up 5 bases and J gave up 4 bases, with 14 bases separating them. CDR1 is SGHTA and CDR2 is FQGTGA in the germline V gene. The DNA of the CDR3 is TGTGCCAGCAGCAAACAGGAGTGGGGCACTGAAGCTTTCCTT. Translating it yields CASSKQEWGTEAFL.

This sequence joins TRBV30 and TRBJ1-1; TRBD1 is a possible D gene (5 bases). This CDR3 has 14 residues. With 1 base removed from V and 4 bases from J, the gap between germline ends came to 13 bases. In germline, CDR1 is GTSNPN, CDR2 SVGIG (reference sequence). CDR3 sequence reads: CAWSGPSRGTEAFF. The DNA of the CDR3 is TGTGCCTGGAGTGGACCCTCGAGGGGCACTGAAGCTTTCTTT. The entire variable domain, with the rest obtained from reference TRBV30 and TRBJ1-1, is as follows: SQTIHQWPATLVQPVGSPLSLECTVEGTSNPNLYWYRQAAGRGLQLLFYSVGIGQISSEVPQNLSASRPQDRQFILSSKKLLLSDSGFYLCAWSGPSRGTEAFFGQGTRLTVV.

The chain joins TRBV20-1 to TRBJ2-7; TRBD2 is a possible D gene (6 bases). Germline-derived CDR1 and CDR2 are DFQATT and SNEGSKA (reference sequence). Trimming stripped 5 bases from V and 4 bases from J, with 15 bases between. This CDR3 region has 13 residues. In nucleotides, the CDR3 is TGCAGTGCTGAGTTAGCGCGGGGATACGAGCAGTACTTC. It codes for CSAELARGYEQYF.

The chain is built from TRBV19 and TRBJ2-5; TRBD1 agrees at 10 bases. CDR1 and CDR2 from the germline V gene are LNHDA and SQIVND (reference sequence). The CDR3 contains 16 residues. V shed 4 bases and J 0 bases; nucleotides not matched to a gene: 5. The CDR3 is CASSTGTGEYQETQYF. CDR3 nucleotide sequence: TGTGCCAGTAGTACGGGGACAGGGGAGTACCAAGAGACCCAGTACTTC.

The CDR3 loop reads CASSLQGQGVPGELFF. The CDR3 DNA follows: TGTGCCAGCAGCCTACAGGGACAGGGCGTTCCCGGGGAGCTGTTTTTT. This chain links TRBV7-9 with TRBJ2-2, with 9 bases that match TRBD1. The ends lost 5 bases at V and 6 bases at J; junction bases unmatched: 10. Germline CDR1 is SEHNR and CDR2 is FQNEAQ (reference sequence). The CDR3 has 16 residues. The entire variable domain, with the rest obtained from reference TRBV7-9 and TRBJ2-2, is as follows: DTGVSQNPRHKITKRGQNVTFRCDPISEHNRLYWYRQTLGQGPEFLTYFQNEAQLEKSRLLSDRFSAERPKGSFSTLEIQRTEQGDSAMYLCASSLQGQGVPGELFFGEGSRLTVL.

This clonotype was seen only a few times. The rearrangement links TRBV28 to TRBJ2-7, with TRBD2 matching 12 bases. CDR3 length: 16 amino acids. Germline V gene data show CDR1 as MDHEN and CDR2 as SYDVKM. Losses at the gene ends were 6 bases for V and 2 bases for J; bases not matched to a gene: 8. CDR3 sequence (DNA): TGTGCCAGCAGCCTAAGACTAGCGGGAGACCCCTACGAGCAGTACTTC. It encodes CASSLRLAGDPYEQYF.

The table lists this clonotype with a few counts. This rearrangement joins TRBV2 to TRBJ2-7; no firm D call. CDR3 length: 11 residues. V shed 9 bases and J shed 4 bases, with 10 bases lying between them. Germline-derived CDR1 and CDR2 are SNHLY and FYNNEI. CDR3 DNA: TGTGCCAGTGGCATTGAATACGAGCAGTACTTC. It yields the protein CASGIEYEQYF.

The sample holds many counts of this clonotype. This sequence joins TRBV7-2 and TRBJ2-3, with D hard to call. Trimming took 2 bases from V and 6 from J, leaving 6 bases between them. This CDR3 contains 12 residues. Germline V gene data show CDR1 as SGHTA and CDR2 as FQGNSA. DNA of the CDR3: TGTGCCAGCAGCTTAATGAGGGATACGCAGTATTTT. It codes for CASSLMRDTQYF.

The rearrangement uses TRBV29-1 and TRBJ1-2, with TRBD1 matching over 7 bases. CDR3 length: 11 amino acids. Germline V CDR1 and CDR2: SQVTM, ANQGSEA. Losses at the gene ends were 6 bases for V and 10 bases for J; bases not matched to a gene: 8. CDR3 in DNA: TGCAGCGTAAGGACAGGCGAAGCCTACACCTTC. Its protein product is CSVRTGEAYTF.

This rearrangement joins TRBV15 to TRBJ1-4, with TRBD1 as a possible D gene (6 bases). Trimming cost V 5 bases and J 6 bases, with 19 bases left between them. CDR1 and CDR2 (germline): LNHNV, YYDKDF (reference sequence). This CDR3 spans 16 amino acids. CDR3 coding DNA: TGTGCCACCAGCGGACAGCGCGGGGATTACGATGAAAAACTGTTTTTT. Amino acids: CATSGQRGDYDEKLFF.

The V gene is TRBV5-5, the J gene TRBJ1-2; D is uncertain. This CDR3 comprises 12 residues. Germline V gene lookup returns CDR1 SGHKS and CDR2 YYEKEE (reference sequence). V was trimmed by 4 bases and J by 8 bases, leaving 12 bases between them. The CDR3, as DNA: TGTGCCAGCAGCCGCGGAGTCGTCGGCTACACCTTC. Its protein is CASSRGVVGYTF.

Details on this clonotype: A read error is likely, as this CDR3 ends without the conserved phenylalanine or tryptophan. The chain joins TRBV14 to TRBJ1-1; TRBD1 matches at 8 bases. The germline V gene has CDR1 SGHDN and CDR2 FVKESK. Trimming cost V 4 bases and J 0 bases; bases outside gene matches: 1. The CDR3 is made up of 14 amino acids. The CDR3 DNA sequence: TGTGCCAGCAGCCCGGACAGGGTGAACACTGAAGCTTTCTCT. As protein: CASSPDRVNTEAFS.

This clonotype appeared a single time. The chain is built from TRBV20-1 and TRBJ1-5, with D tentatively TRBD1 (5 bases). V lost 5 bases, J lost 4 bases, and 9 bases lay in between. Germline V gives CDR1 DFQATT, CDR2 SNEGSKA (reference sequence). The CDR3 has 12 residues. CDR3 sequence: CSAGARNQPQHF. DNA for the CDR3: TGCAGTGCTGGGGCCCGGAATCAGCCCCAGCATTTT.

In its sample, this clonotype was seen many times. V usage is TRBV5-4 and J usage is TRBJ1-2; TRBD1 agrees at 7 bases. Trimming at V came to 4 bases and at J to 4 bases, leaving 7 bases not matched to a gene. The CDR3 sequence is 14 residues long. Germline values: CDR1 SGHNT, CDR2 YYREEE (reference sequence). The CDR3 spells CASSPAGTAYGYTF. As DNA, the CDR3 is TGTGCCAGCAGCCCGGCCGGGACAGCCTATGGCTACACCTTC.

CDR3 protein: CASSFRQGDTEAFF. The CDR3, as DNA: TGTGCCAGTAGTTTTCGGCAGGGGGACACTGAAGCTTTCTTT. This chain links TRBV19 with TRBJ1-1; the match to TRBD1 covers 7 bases. V lost 5 bases and J lost 3; bases outside the gene matches: 6. This CDR3 comprises 14 residues. CDR1 and CDR2 from the germline V gene are LNHDA and SQIVND (reference sequence).

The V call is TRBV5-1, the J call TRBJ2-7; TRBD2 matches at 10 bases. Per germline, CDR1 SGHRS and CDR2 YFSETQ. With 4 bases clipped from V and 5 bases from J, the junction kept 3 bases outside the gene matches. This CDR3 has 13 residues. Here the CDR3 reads CASSLGLADEQYF. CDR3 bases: TGCGCCAGCAGCCTAGGACTAGCGGACGAGCAGTACTTC.

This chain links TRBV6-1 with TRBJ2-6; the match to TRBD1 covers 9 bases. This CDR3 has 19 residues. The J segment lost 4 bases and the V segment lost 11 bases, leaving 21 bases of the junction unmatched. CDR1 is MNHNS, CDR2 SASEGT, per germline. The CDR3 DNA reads TGTGCCGGCACCAGGGGGAGGGACAGGGAGGTTTACGGGGCCAACGTCCTGACTTTC. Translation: CAGTRGRDREVYGANVLTF.